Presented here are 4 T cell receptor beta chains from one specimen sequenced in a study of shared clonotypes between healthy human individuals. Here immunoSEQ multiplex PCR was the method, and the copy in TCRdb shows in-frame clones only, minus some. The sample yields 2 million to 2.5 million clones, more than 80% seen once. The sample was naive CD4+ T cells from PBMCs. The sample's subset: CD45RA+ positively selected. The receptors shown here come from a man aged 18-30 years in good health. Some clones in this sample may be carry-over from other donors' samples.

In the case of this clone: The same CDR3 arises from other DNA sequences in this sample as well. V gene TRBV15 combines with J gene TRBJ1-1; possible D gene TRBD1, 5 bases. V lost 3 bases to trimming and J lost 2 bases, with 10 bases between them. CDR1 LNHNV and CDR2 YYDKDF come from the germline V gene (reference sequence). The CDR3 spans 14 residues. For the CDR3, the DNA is TGTGCCACCAGCAGCTTGACAGTTAACACTGAAGCTTTCTTT. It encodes CATSSLTVNTEAFF.

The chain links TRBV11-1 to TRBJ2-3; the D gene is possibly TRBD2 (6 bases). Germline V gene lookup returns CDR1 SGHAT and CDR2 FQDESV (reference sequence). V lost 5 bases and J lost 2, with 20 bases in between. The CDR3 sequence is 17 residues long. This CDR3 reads CASSPYLGGTTTDTQYF. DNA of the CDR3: TGTGCCAGCAGCCCCTATCTTGGCGGGACGACCACAGATACGCAGTATTTT.

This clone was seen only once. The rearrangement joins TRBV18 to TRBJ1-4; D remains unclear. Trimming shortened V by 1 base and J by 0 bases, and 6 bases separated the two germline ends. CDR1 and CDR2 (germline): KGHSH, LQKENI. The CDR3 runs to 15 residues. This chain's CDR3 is CASSPQKATNEKLFF. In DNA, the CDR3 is TGTGCCAGCTCACCACAGAAGGCAACTAATGAAAAACTGTTTTTT.

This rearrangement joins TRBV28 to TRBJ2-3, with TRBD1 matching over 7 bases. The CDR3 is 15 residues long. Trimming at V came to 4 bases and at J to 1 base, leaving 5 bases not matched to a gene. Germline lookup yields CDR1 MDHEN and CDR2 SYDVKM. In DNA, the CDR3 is TGTGCCAGCAGTTCGACAGGGTGGCGCACAGATACGCAGTATTTT. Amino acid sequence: CASSSTGWRTDTQYF.